A single sample gave rise to the 28 T cell receptor beta chains below, sequenced in a study of PD-1 blockade in classical Hodgkin lymphoma. Repertoires were generated with immunoSEQ multiplex PCR, while TCRdb's copy carries only in-frame clones and drops some. This table holds 40,000 to 50,000 clones, 65% to 80% found once. Every patient relapsed after autologous stem cell transplantation, and brentuximab vedotin exposure varied. The sample consisted of peripheral blood mononuclear cells (PBMCs), taken at baseline. The receptors were gathered from a human donor with classical Hodgkin lymphoma.

The sample holds a few counts of this clone. This chain uses TRBV15 with TRBJ1-3, with a tentative D call TRBD1 (6 bases). The germline V gene encodes CDR1 LNHNV and CDR2 YYDKDF (reference sequence). V was cut by 0 bases and J by 3 bases, with 21 bases left in between. The CDR3 is 19 residues long. CDR3 nucleotide sequence: TGTGCCACCAGCAGAGATGGGATAGACAGGTTTTTTATTGGAAACACCATATATTTT. This translates into CATSRDGIDRFFIGNTIYF.

The chain uses TRBV27 and TRBJ2-5; no firm D call. V lost 4 bases to trimming and J lost 4 bases, with 13 bases between them. The length of the CDR3 is 14 residues. Germline V gene data show CDR1 as MNHEY and CDR2 as SMNVEV (reference sequence). In DNA, the CDR3 is TGTGCCAGCAGTTCCCCCCTCCTCGGAGAGACCCAGTACTTC. Translation: CASSSPLLGETQYF.

The chain employs TRBV5-4 and TRBJ2-1; 10 bases are a match to TRBD2. This CDR3 region has 15 residues. Germline V gene data show CDR1 as SGHNT and CDR2 as YYREEE (reference sequence). The V segment lost 4 bases and the J segment 7 bases; nucleotides outside the gene matches: 8. CDR3 sequence reads: CASSRAASGGNEQFF. The DNA of the CDR3 is TGTGCCAGCAGCCGGGCGGCTAGCGGGGGAAATGAGCAGTTCTTC.

The V and J genes are TRBV9 and TRBJ2-3, with 11 bases that match TRBD2. V was pared by 1 base and J by 4 bases, with 11 bases of the junction left unmatched. This CDR3 is built from 18 residues. Per the germline V gene, CDR1 is SGDLS and CDR2 is YYNGEE. The CDR3 spells CASSVRPLAGGTSDTQYF. The CDR3 coding sequence is TGTGCCAGCAGCGTAAGGCCTTTAGCGGGAGGGACGTCAGATACGCAGTATTTT.

The table lists this clone with a count of one. Other DNA sequences from this sample encode an identical CDR3 as well. The chain recombines TRBV9 with TRBJ2-3; 9 positions agree with TRBD2. CDR3 length equals 15 residues. V lost 1 base and J lost 6; bases outside the gene matches: 6. Germline V gene sequence: CDR1 SGDLS, CDR2 YYNGEE. The CDR3 nucleotides read TGTGCCAGCAGCGTACGGTTGGCGGGAGGGGATACGCAGTATTTT. Translating gives CASSVRLAGGDTQYF.

The V and J genes are TRBV2 and TRBJ2-7; D gene uncertain. CDR3 size: 12 residues. Trimming removed 8 bases from V and 3 bases from J, with 11 bases in between. Germline assignment: CDR1 SNHLY and CDR2 FYNNEI. The CDR3 DNA is TGTGCCAGCGCCCAGTTGGACTACGAGCAGTACTTC. Protein sequence: CASAQLDYEQYF.

This clone was found a few times. The rearrangement joins TRBV6-5 to TRBJ2-1; D is uncertain. This CDR3 comprises 13 residues. The V gene lost 6 bases and the J gene lost 5 bases, with 11 bases spanning the gap. Germline V gene data show CDR1 as MNHEY and CDR2 as SVGAGI. This chain's CDR3 is CASSLRVDNEQFF. The CDR3 DNA follows: TGTGCCAGCAGCCTAAGGGTTGACAATGAGCAGTTCTTC.

V usage is TRBV11-2 and J usage is TRBJ1-1, with no clear D. V was clipped by 5 bases and J by 4 bases, with 11 bases between them. The CDR3 has 13 residues. Germline loops: CDR1 SGHAT, CDR2 FQNNGV. In DNA, the CDR3 is TGTGCCAGCAGCCCCCGACTTTCCACTGAAGCTTTCTTT. It is translated as CASSPRLSTEAFF.

The chain recombines TRBV28 with TRBJ2-6, with a possible D match to TRBD2 (6 bases). The CDR3 runs to 16 residues. V shed 5 bases and J shed 3 bases, with 14 bases lying between them. The germline V gene has CDR1 MDHEN and CDR2 SYDVKM. CDR3 protein: CASSPSFGGGANVLTF. CDR3 DNA sequence: TGTGCCAGCAGTCCTTCGTTCGGGGGTGGGGCCAACGTCCTGACTTTC. Based on the CDR3 plus reference TRBV28 and TRBJ2-6, the full variable domain is DVKVTQSSRYLVKRTGEKVFLECVQDMDHENMFWYRQDPGLGLRLIYFSYDVKMKEKGDIPEGYSVSREKKERFSLILESASTNQTSMYLCASSPSFGGGANVLTFGAGSRLTVL.

The V call is TRBV2, the J call TRBJ2-3; D may match TRBD1 or TRBD2 (5 bases each). In germline, CDR1 is SNHLY, CDR2 FYNNEI. V was trimmed by 9 bases and J by 2 bases, leaving 12 bases between them. This CDR3 is built from 13 residues. The CDR3 coding sequence is TGTGCCAGGGGGACGGAGAACACAGATACGCAGTATTTT. As protein: CARGTENTDTQYF.

This clone has just a few counts. The rearrangement uses TRBV10-3 and TRBJ2-1; TRBD2 might be the D (5 bases). V was cut by 7 bases and J by 5 bases, with 6 bases left in between. Germline values: CDR1 ENHRY, CDR2 SYGVKD. The CDR3 is 11 amino acids. CDR3 residues: CAITGNNEQFF. The CDR3 coding sequence is TGTGCCATCACGGGGAACAATGAGCAGTTCTTC.

The chain employs TRBV6-6 and TRBJ2-3; weak D call: TRBD2 (6 bases). Trimming took off 6 bases at V and 3 bases at J, with 10 bases between the two ends. This CDR3 has 13 amino acids. Germline CDR1 and CDR2: MNHNY and SVGAGI (reference sequence). The CDR3: CASSPRGTDTQYF. CDR3 bases: TGTGCCAGCAGCCCCCGGGGGACAGATACGCAGTATTTT.

V gene TRBV19 combines with J gene TRBJ2-1, with D possibly being TRBD1 or TRBD2 (5 bases each). V lost 3 bases and J lost 9, with 15 bases in between. Per the germline V gene, CDR1 is LNHDA and CDR2 is SQIVND (reference sequence). The CDR3 spans 14 residues. The CDR3 region is CASSIGAERSEQFF. Here the CDR3 DNA reads TGTGCCAGTAGTATTGGGGCCGAGCGGAGTGAGCAGTTCTTC.

This clone qualifies as medium-sized. This rearrangement joins TRBV19 to TRBJ2-1; perhaps TRBD1 as D (6 bases). CDR3 length: 12 amino acids. The V gene's germline CDR1 is LNHDA and CDR2 SQIVND (reference sequence). Trimming removed 6 bases from V and 13 bases from J, with 16 bases in between. CDR3 protein: CASRPQQGFQFF. The CDR3 DNA follows: TGTGCCAGTAGGCCCCAACAGGGTTTTCAGTTCTTC.

The rearrangement links TRBV29-1 to TRBJ1-3; D is unclear. Germline V gene lookup returns CDR1 SQVTM and CDR2 ANQGSEA. V was shortened by 3 bases and J by 1 base, with 10 bases between the two germline ends. This CDR3 region has 14 residues. In DNA, the CDR3 is TGCAGCGTTGAGAGCCAGTTTTCTGGAAACACCATATATTTT. Protein: CSVESQFSGNTIYF.

The genes are TRBV11-2 and TRBJ2-5; D remains unclear. The CDR3 contains 13 residues. Germline CDR1 SGHAT, CDR2 FQNNGV. The germline V and J ends were trimmed by 2 bases and 4 bases, with 8 bases remaining between them. CDR3 loop: CASSLRRIETQYF. The CDR3 nucleotides are TGTGCCAGCAGCTTACGCCGGATAGAGACCCAGTACTTC.

The chain is built from TRBV27 and TRBJ1-5; possibly TRBD1 for D (6 bases). CDR3 length: 12 amino acids. CDR1 is MNHEY, CDR2 SMNVEV, per germline (reference sequence). Trimming cost V 9 bases and J 5 bases, with 11 bases left between them. The CDR3 nucleotides are TGTGCCAGGAAGGGGGTGCATCAGCCCCAGCATTTT. This sequence encodes CARKGVHQPQHF.

The rearrangement links TRBV18 to TRBJ2-7, with a possible D match to TRBD2 (6 bases). The CDR3 totals 12 residues. Trimming removed 5 bases from V and 6 bases from J, with 11 bases in between. Looked up from germline, CDR1 is KGHSH and CDR2 is LQKENI. CDR3 in DNA: TGTGCCAGCTCATCGATGGGGGGCGAGCAGTACTTC. Its translation: CASSSMGGEQYF.

V and J are TRBV7-8 and TRBJ1-1; D is possibly TRBD1 (5 bases). Trimming took off 2 bases at V and 0 bases at J, with 16 bases between the two ends. Germline values: CDR1 SGHVS, CDR2 FQNEAQ. This CDR3 is built from 17 residues. The CDR3 reads CASSLRTAGGMNTEAFF. The CDR3 DNA is TGTGCCAGCAGCTTACGGACCGCGGGGGGGATGAACACTGAAGCTTTCTTT.

Regarding this clone: The same CDR3 can be traced to other DNA sequences in this sample. The chain recombines TRBV30 with TRBJ1-6; D remains unclear. Trimming pared 2 bases from V and 7 bases from J, leaving 6 bases between. The CDR3 runs 12 residues. Germline V gene lookup returns CDR1 GTSNPN and CDR2 SVGIG (reference sequence). Here the CDR3 reads CAWSPLNSPLHF. The DNA for the CDR3 is TGTGCCTGGAGTCCTCTCAATTCACCCCTCCACTTT.

V usage is TRBV14 and J usage is TRBJ2-7; TRBD1 agrees at 10 bases. The CDR3 runs 15 residues. The ends lost 1 base at V and 6 bases at J; junction bases unmatched: 6. Germline CDR1 reads SGHDN; CDR2 reads FVKESK. The CDR3 bases are TGTGCCAGCAGCCAAGGGTTTGGGACAGGGGCCGAGCAGTACTTC. It translates to CASSQGFGTGAEQYF.

The V and J genes are TRBV4-1 and TRBJ2-7; 12 bases agree with TRBD2. Trimming removed 3 bases from V and 5 bases from J; junction bases left unmatched: 11. Per germline, CDR1 MGHRA and CDR2 YSYEKL. The CDR3 contains 17 residues. The CDR3: CASSQVLAGGPGNEQYF. DNA of the CDR3: TGCGCCAGCAGCCAGGTTCTAGCGGGAGGGCCAGGAAACGAGCAGTACTTC.

The chain carries TRBV9 and TRBJ2-2; the match to TRBD2 covers 7 bases. This CDR3 contains 15 residues. The V gene end was trimmed by 4 bases and the J gene end by 6 bases; junction bases not matched to a gene: 9. Germline CDR1 and CDR2: SGDLS and YYNGEE. The CDR3 spells CASSPLAGEAGELFF. The CDR3 DNA sequence: TGTGCCAGCAGCCCTTTGGCGGGGGAAGCCGGGGAGCTGTTTTTT.

V gene TRBV29-1 combines with J gene TRBJ2-1, with 10 positions matching TRBD1. The length of the CDR3 is 15 residues. CDR1 SQVTM and CDR2 ANQGSEA come from the germline V gene. The V segment lost 0 bases and the J segment 9 bases; nucleotides outside the gene matches: 8. The CDR3 region is CSVEDRRDRGGEQFF. In nucleotides, the CDR3 is TGCAGCGTTGAAGACCGCCGGGACAGGGGAGGTGAGCAGTTCTTC.

This sequence joins TRBV27 and TRBJ2-1; D tentatively fits TRBD1 or TRBD2 (5 bases each). Germline lookup yields CDR1 MNHEY and CDR2 SMNVEV (reference sequence). This CDR3 spans 15 amino acids. Trimming cost V 6 bases and J 10 bases, with 22 bases left between them. CDR3 sequence: CASSHKGTAAQEQFF. DNA for the CDR3: TGTGCCAGCAGCCATAAAGGGACGGCGGCCCAAGAGCAGTTCTTC.

This clone was observed a handful of times. The rearrangement joins TRBV6-1 to TRBJ2-3; TRBD2 matches at 8 bases. This CDR3 spans 15 amino acids. Germline V lookup: CDR1 MNHNS, CDR2 SASEGT. The junction had 8 bases not matched to a gene; V was cut back by 7 bases and J by 2 bases. The DNA of the CDR3 is TGTGCCAGCAAACAAGGCGGGGGGACCACAGATACGCAGTATTTT. Amino acids: CASKQGGGTTDTQYF.

This chain joins TRBV27 and TRBJ2-7; D might be TRBD2 (6 bases). V lost 3 bases and J 4 bases, leaving 19 bases between the germline ends. This CDR3 is 16 amino acids long. CDR1 and CDR2 (germline): MNHEY, SMNVEV (reference sequence). The CDR3 DNA is TGTGCCAGCAGTTTGGGAGGACATCGCGGAGGGTACGAGCAGTACTTC. Protein: CASSLGGHRGGYEQYF.

This chain uses TRBV9 with TRBJ1-3; tentative D call: TRBD1 (5 bases). The CDR3 extends over 14 amino acids. Germline V CDR1 and CDR2: SGDLS, YYNGEE. The ends were cut back, 3 bases at V and 3 bases at J, with 10 bases in the middle. CDR3 in amino acids: CASSETGDGNTIYF. For the CDR3, the DNA is TGTGCCAGCAGCGAAACAGGAGATGGAAACACCATATATTTT.